Below are 24 T cell receptor beta chains sequenced from a single sample in a study of cytotoxic CD8 clonotypes in ibrutinib-treated CLL. Generated by immunoSEQ multiplex PCR, the TCRdb table keeps only in-frame clones and is missing some. The sample records around 310,000 clones, 70% to 80% being singletons. This specimen was PBMCs, taken before ibrutinib treatment. The receptor source for this set is a human donor with chronic lymphocytic leukemia.

The chain links TRBV2 to TRBJ2-2; 8 nucleotides line up with TRBD1. There are 14 residues in the CDR3. V lost 8 bases to trimming and J lost 0 bases; unmatched junction nucleotides: 2. The germline CDR1 and CDR2 sequences are SNHLY and FYNNEI. CDR3 DNA sequence: TGTGCCAGCTTGGACAGGGCGAACACCGGGGAGCTGTTTTTT. Protein: CASLDRANTGELFF.

The rearrangement uses TRBV7-3 and TRBJ2-1, with a possible D match to TRBD2 (6 bases). Trimming stripped 3 bases from V and 9 bases from J, with 6 bases between. This CDR3 is built from 11 residues. Germline CDR1 SGHTA, CDR2 FQGTGA. CDR3 region: CASSLGGEQFF. CDR3 nucleotides: TGTGCCAGCAGCTTGGGAGGTGAGCAGTTCTTC.

The sample holds one count of this clone. The chain carries TRBV12-5 and TRBJ2-7; possible D gene TRBD2, 5 bases. V lost 4 bases to trimming and J lost 6 bases, with 13 bases between them. This CDR3 comprises 13 residues. Germline V gene lookup returns CDR1 LGHNT and CDR2 FRNRAP. DNA of the CDR3: TGTGCTAGTGGTTGGCCGGGAATGGGCGAGCAGTACTTC. Its translation: CASGWPGMGEQYF.

The chain employs TRBV15 and TRBJ2-7; the D gene is possibly TRBD1 (6 bases). Germline-derived CDR1 and CDR2 are LNHNV and YYDKDF (reference sequence). V lost 4 bases and J lost 0, with 13 bases in between. This CDR3 has 15 amino acids. The CDR3 sequence is CATSKSRDNSYEQYF. The CDR3 nucleotides read TGTGCCACCAGCAAATCCCGGGACAACTCCTACGAGCAGTACTTC.

The chain uses TRBV4-3 and TRBJ2-3; D is undetermined. The CDR3 is 13 amino acids. V lost 3 bases and J 2 bases, leaving 6 bases between the germline ends. Germline-derived CDR1 and CDR2 are LGHNA and YSLEER. The CDR3 nucleotides read TGCGCCAGCAGCCAGACCAACACAGATACGCAGTATTTT. Translating it yields CASSQTNTDTQYF.

The chain combines TRBV7-6 with TRBJ2-7, with 7 bases lining up with TRBD2. Germline-derived CDR1 and CDR2 are SGHVS and FNYEAQ. Trimming took 5 bases from V and 6 from J; bases not matched to a gene: 19. This CDR3 has 17 residues. The CDR3 DNA follows: TGTGCCAGCAGCCGACCCCGCTTAGCCCCGACTAGCCGCGAGCAGTACTTC. Translated: CASSRPRLAPTSREQYF.

This sequence joins TRBV18 and TRBJ2-2; D unclear. The CDR3 loop spans 16 amino acids. The V end lost 2 bases, the J end lost 7 bases, and 17 bases lay between the germline ends. Germline V lookup: CDR1 KGHSH, CDR2 LQKENI. For the CDR3, the DNA is TGTGCCAGCTCACCATCCAGGACCTTAACGGGCGGGGAGCTGTTTTTT. The encoded protein is CASSPSRTLTGGELFF.

This chain links TRBV19 with TRBJ2-5, with 9 bases fitting TRBD1. Trimming removed 11 bases from V and 4 bases from J; junction bases left unmatched: 8. There are 13 residues in the CDR3. Germline CDR1 LNHDA, CDR2 SQIVND (reference sequence). The CDR3 DNA reads TGTGCCGCCTCCCCGACAGGGGGAGAGACCCAGTACTTC. It codes for CAASPTGGETQYF.

This clone was detected only once. A much larger clone lies one base from this, so it may be a read error. Additional DNA sequences in this sample encode the identical CDR3. The chain links TRBV7-2 to TRBJ2-7; D is undetermined. The V and J ends lost 1 base and 4 bases respectively, with 2 bases between them. This CDR3 comprises 11 residues. Germline V gene lookup returns CDR1 SGHTA and CDR2 FQGNSA. The CDR3 DNA is TGTGCCAGCAGCTTAGTGTACGAGCAGTACTTC. Encoded protein: CASSLVYEQYF. Looking up the rest from reference TRBV7-2 and TRBJ2-7 gives the full variable domain: GAGVSQSPSNKVTEKGKDVELRCDPISGHTALYWYRQSLGQGLEFLIYFQGNSAPDKSGLPSDRFSAERTGGSVSTLTIQRTQQEDSAVYLCASSLVYEQYFGPGTRLTVT.

The chain has TRBV14 and TRBJ2-7; possibly TRBD1 for D (5 bases). V dropped 4 bases and J dropped 1 base, with 23 bases sitting between them. This CDR3 comprises 18 residues. Germline CDR1 SGHDN, CDR2 FVKESK. The DNA for the CDR3 is TGTGCCAGCAGCCCTAAGATATTGGTTAACAGGTCGTCCTACGAGCAGTACTTC. Translating gives CASSPKILVNRSSYEQYF.

The gene calls are TRBV9 and TRBJ1-2; D gene uncertain. The CDR3 length is 15 residues. V was clipped by 3 bases and J by 3 bases, with 15 bases between them. Looked up from germline, CDR1 is SGDLS and CDR2 is YYNGEE. The CDR3 is CASSAPRGSHYGYTF. CDR3 nucleotide sequence: TGTGCCAGCAGCGCCCCTAGAGGATCGCACTATGGCTACACCTTC.

The V and J genes are TRBV2 and TRBJ2-5, with a possible D match to TRBD2 (6 bases). CDR3 length equals 14 residues. Germline assignment: CDR1 SNHLY and CDR2 FYNNEI. Deletions cut 6 bases from V and 4 bases from J, with 15 bases between. CDR3 sequence reads: CASRALRAGETQYF. The CDR3 bases are TGTGCCAGCAGGGCGCTTCGAGCGGGAGAGACCCAGTACTTC.

V and J are TRBV6-5 and TRBJ1-2; 10 bases are a match to TRBD1. The CDR3 runs to 14 residues. In germline, CDR1 is MNHEY, CDR2 SVGAGI. V was clipped by 10 bases and J by 5 bases; unmatched bases: 10. CDR3 sequence: CATHRDRGLYGYTF. As DNA, the CDR3 is TGTGCCACCCACCGGGACAGGGGATTATATGGCTACACCTTC.

V usage is TRBV7-2 and J usage is TRBJ2-2; 9 bases map to TRBD2. From germline, CDR1 is SGHTA and CDR2 FQGNSA. Trimming at V came to 1 base and at J to 6 bases, leaving 6 bases not matched to a gene. The CDR3 length is 16 residues. CDR3 amino acids: CASSLVGLAGAGELFF. The CDR3 DNA reads TGTGCCAGCAGCTTAGTGGGACTAGCAGGGGCCGGGGAGCTGTTTTTT.

Only one count was recorded for this clone. The chain employs TRBV4-3 and TRBJ1-2; D is possibly TRBD1 (6 bases). This CDR3 is built from 15 residues. CDR1 and CDR2 (germline): LGHNA, YSLEER. V dropped 0 bases and J dropped 7 bases, with 15 bases sitting between them. The CDR3 DNA reads TGCGCCAGCAGCCAAGAGGGGGGCCCCTTTTTTGGCTACACCTTC. It translates to CASSQEGGPFFGYTF.

The J gene is TRBJ2-3, the V gene TRBV28; no clear D gene. Germline V lookup: CDR1 MDHEN, CDR2 SYDVKM. The CDR3 sequence is 14 residues long. V was clipped by 5 bases and J by 2 bases, with 11 bases between them. The chain's CDR3 is CASSPTLDTDTQYF. CDR3 in DNA: TGTGCCAGCAGTCCGACCCTTGACACAGATACGCAGTATTTT.

CDR3 nucleotides: TGTGCCAGCGGCCTACAGGGGGCCAAAAACATTCAGTACTTC. It yields the protein CASGLQGAKNIQYF. V is TRBV5-4 and J is TRBJ2-4; 7 bases line up with TRBD1. Germline V CDR1 and CDR2: SGHNT, YYREEE (reference sequence). Trimming took 7 bases from V and 1 from J; bases not matched to a gene: 5. The CDR3 has 14 residues.

This clone has just a few counts. This chain joins TRBV18 and TRBJ1-2; D gene ambiguous. Germline V gene lookup returns CDR1 KGHSH and CDR2 LQKENI. There are 11 residues in the CDR3. V was trimmed by 6 bases and J by 4 bases, leaving 6 bases between them. The CDR3 bases are TGTGCCAGCTCGCAGAGCTATGGCTACACCTTC. It is translated as CASSQSYGYTF.

The CDR3 DNA is TGTGCCAGTAGTATAGCAGGACAACCTAACTATGGCTACACCTTC. Its translation is CASSIAGQPNYGYTF. V usage is TRBV19 and J usage is TRBJ1-2; perhaps TRBD1 as D (5 bases). The CDR3 extends over 15 amino acids. Per germline, CDR1 LNHDA and CDR2 SQIVND (reference sequence). V gave up 1 base and J gave up 0 bases, with 9 bases separating them.

The CDR3 coding sequence is TGTGCCATCAGCAGGGAGACTAGCACAGATACGCAGTATTTT. It translates to CAISRETSTDTQYF. The V and J genes are TRBV10-3 and TRBJ2-3; D is tentatively TRBD1 or TRBD2 (5 bases each). Germline assignment: CDR1 ENHRY and CDR2 SYGVKD. V lost 6 bases, J lost 0 bases, and 10 bases lay in between. The CDR3 is 14 amino acids.

This rearrangement joins TRBV7-6 to TRBJ2-6; a weak D match, TRBD1 (6 bases). Germline CDR1 reads SGHVS; CDR2 reads FNYEAQ. The V end lost 1 base, the J end lost 3 bases, and 10 bases lay between the germline ends. The CDR3 is 16 amino acids. CDR3 amino acids: CASSLVWGRGANVLTF. The CDR3 nucleotides are TGTGCCAGCAGCTTAGTTTGGGGGCGTGGGGCCAACGTCCTGACTTTC. The full variable domain, with the rest looked up from reference TRBV7-6 and TRBJ2-6, is GAGVSQSPRYKVTKRGQDVALRCDPISGHVSLYWYRQALGQGPEFLTYFNYEAQQDKSGLPNDRFSAERPEGSISTLTIQRTEQRDSAMYRCASSLVWGRGANVLTFGAGSRLTVL.

The chain carries TRBV7-6 and TRBJ2-1; 16 bases align to TRBD2. Germline-derived CDR1 and CDR2 are SGHVS and FNYEAQ. Germline trimming cut 1 base from V and 7 bases from J; bases unmatched to any gene: 13. CDR3 length: 20 residues. The CDR3 reads CASSLDDPGLAGGPGNEQFF. The CDR3 bases are TGTGCCAGCAGCTTAGACGACCCGGGACTAGCGGGAGGGCCAGGAAATGAGCAGTTCTTC.

The rearrangement links TRBV21-1 to TRBJ2-2. TRBV21-1 is described as a pseudogene. The CDR3 consists of 16 residues. CDR3 bases: TGTGCCAGCAGCTTTGGCCGGAAAAGGGACACCGGGGAGCTGTTTTTT. Protein product: CASSFGRKRDTGELFF.

The chain links TRBV28 to TRBJ2-7; 7 bases line up with TRBD2. Trimming took 6 bases from V and 4 from J; bases not matched to a gene: 6. This CDR3 contains 13 residues. Germline values: CDR1 MDHEN, CDR2 SYDVKM. The CDR3 here is CASSKSGTYEQYF. The CDR3, as DNA: TGTGCCAGCAGCAAAAGCGGGACGTACGAGCAGTACTTC.